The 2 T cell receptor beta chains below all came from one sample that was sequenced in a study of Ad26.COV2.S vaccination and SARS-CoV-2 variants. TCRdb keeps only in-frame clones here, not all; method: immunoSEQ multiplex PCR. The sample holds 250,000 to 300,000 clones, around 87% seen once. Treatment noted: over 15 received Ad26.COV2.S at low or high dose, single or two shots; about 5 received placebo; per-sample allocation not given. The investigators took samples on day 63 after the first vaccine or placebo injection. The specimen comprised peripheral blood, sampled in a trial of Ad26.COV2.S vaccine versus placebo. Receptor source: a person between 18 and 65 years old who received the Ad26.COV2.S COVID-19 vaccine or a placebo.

CDR3 residues: CASSVSGTGFSPLHF. The CDR3 DNA reads TGTGCCAGCAGTGTGTCCGGGACAGGGTTTTCACCCCTCCACTTT. The chain joins TRBV2 to TRBJ1-6; 9 nucleotides line up with TRBD1. This CDR3 has 15 residues. The V segment lost 4 bases and the J segment 9 bases; nucleotides outside the gene matches: 7. Germline V gives CDR1 SNHLY, CDR2 FYNNEI.

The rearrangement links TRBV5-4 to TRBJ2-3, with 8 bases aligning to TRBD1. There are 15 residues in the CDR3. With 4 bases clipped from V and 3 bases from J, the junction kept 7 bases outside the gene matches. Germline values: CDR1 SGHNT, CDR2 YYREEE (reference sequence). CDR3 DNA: TGTGCCAGCAGCATCGGACAGGGTAGGACAGATACGCAGTATTTT. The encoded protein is CASSIGQGRTDTQYF.